This T cell receptor beta chain was found in a study of CD8+ T cells in alopecia areata. Concerning this clone itself: Its antigen remains unidentified.

TCR sequencing used cDNA made by reverse transcription of extracted RNA. Assay: immunoSEQ multiplex PCR; the TCRdb copy retains only in-frame clones and omits some. The sample contains roughly 150,000 clones, around 60% of which appear only once. Points from the study as a whole: Clonality was higher in lesional than normal scalp, especially in alopecia totalis/universalis.

From alopecia areata patients, lesional scalp punch biopsies and peripheral blood were collected. Sorted out of PBMCs were CD4+ T cells and CD8+ T cells. The specimen was CD4+ T cells sorted from blood, collected at week 0. The sequence was collected from a human donor with alopecia areata.

The DNA for the CDR3 is TGTGCCAGCAGTTTGGCCCGATCCTATGGCTACACCTTC. Translated, it gives CASSLARSYGYTF. The gene calls are TRBV28 and TRBJ1-2; no clear D. The V gene lost 3 bases and the J gene lost 4 bases, with 9 bases spanning the gap. The CDR3 length is 13 residues. Germline CDR1 reads MDHEN; CDR2 reads SYDVKM.